This TCR beta chain came from a study of TIL therapy for anti-PD-1-resistant metastatic lung cancer (dated by TCRdb to 2020 to 2023). Background for the entire study: Before any PD-1/PD-L1 blockade was given, tumors were harvested, nivolumab was then administered, and patients who progressed went on to receive lymphodepletion, an infusion of expanded TIL, and IL-2. A median non-synonymous tumor mutation burden of approximately 1.4 mutations per megabase was determined across the cohort by whole-exome sequencing. Among the enrolled patients, the median age was about 52 years (range roughly 35-80), and the median tumor PD-L1 proportion score was around 6%. T cell receptor beta sequencing of tumor and peripheral blood was used to follow clonotypes across the tumor, the expanded TIL product and serial blood samples. Most of the cohort had lung adenocarcinoma, including a handful of EGFR-mutant tumors and two ALK-rearranged tumors, and half of the patients were either current or former smokers. The paper as a whole reports these results and caveats: Clonotypes from the infused TIL partially replaced the baseline peripheral repertoire and then declined over months, and persistence showed no apparent association with response. The study protocol defined all tumor marker inferences as exploratory. The cohort was highly selected, with more treatment-naive, never-smoker and oncogene-addicted patients than typical, limiting generalizability.

Points on this clone: Its cognate antigen has yet to be identified. Per-base quality was not reported, and no clone a single base away is much larger than it.

The intended sense of this specimen's time point label: pre-treatment sample, taken before nivolumab and TIL therapy. Adults with stage 4 NSCLC were enrolled from 2017 to early 2020 in a dual-center phase I trial. The samples were drawn from an open-label, single-arm phase I trial testing tumor-infiltrating lymphocyte therapy combined with nivolumab in advanced non-small cell lung cancer. Blood mononuclear cells from EDTA tubes were separated on a Ficoll gradient and snap-frozen as pellets, and DNA was extracted from the cells using a Qiagen mini-prep kit. TCR beta CDR3 regions were amplified from genomic DNA by bias-controlled multiplex PCR with the immunoSEQ v3 hsTCRB kit. The TCR libraries were sequenced on an Illumina NextSeq 500 to approximately 1.8 million read pairs for survey level or about 4.5-6 million read pairs for deep level. Regarding the original processing steps: Clonality was reported by immunoSEQ Analyzer software, which also assigned V, D and J genes and filtered out non-productive sequences. Repertoires were compared by productive Simpson clonality and by the Morisita overlap index of productive TRB rearrangements between infused TIL and blood. Absolute clonotype counts in blood were estimated by multiplying the lymphocyte count by the CD3+ fraction and by the productive frequency of the clone. The source is immuneACCESS, and TCRdb retained only in-frame sequences with V and J called. Part of the clones is not carried over; for the studies checked, unresolved V genes explain less than half of this, and the remainder is unexplained. V and J calls and clone size are copied from that table; D and trimming were computed from the DNA. Here the sample has 20,000 to 25,000 clones; just over 70% occur a single time. Roughly 1.9% of the sample lies in the top ten.

The sequence was obtained from a person between 25 and 79 years old with non-small cell lung cancer. The sample consisted of blood, taken at baseline.

The nucleotide sequence reads TGTGCCAGCAGCGTGGGACAGGGTGGTGAAAAACTGTTTTTT. This sequence encodes CASSVGQGGEKLFF. The chain is assembled from TRBV7-2 and TRBJ1-4; a stretch of 9 junction bases matches TRBD1. The CDR3 runs 14 residues from the cysteine to the phenylalanine. Only the CDR3 DNA is retained, 42 bases long and in frame from the first base. V is cut back by 5 bases and J by 7 bases, with 5 bases in the junction unmatched. From a lookup of the germline V gene, CDR1 and CDR2 are SGHTA and FQGNSA.